Shown below are 26 T cell receptor beta chains from a single sample sequenced in a study of blood T cell repertoires in COVID-19. Method: immunoSEQ multiplex PCR; TCRdb's copy keeps in-frame clones and lacks some. Here the sample spans about 410,000 clones, roughly 90% being singletons. Sequenced material: peripheral blood. These receptors all stem from a woman aged 30 to 39 with active or convalescent COVID-19.

J is TRBJ2-2 and V is TRBV9; 7 bases are shared with TRBD2. The CDR3 extends over 17 amino acids. Germline CDR1 and CDR2: SGDLS and YYNGEE. V dropped 0 bases and J dropped 4; count of bases not matched to a gene: 9. The chain's CDR3 is CASSVEAWTSITGELFF. CDR3 DNA sequence: TGTGCCAGCAGCGTAGAAGCGTGGACTAGTATCACCGGGGAGCTGTTTTTT.

V is TRBV7-6 and J is TRBJ2-5; 7 nucleotides match TRBD1. Germline CDR1 reads SGHVS; CDR2 reads FNYEAQ. This CDR3 has 14 amino acids. Trimming removed 4 bases from V and 5 bases from J; junction bases left unmatched: 7. DNA for the CDR3: TGTGCCAGCAGCTCACAGGGGAATAGGGAGACCCAGTACTTC. This encodes CASSSQGNRETQYF.

This chain joins TRBV7-9 and TRBJ2-7, with a weak D call TRBD2 (5 bases). The CDR3 has 14 amino acids. Trimming removed 5 bases at V and 2 bases at J, with 13 bases between. CDR1 and CDR2 from the germline V gene are SEHNR and FQNEAQ (reference sequence). The CDR3 region has the DNA TGTGCCAGCAGCGCAACCGGGATAGCCTACGAGCAGTACTTC. Encoded protein: CASSATGIAYEQYF.

The chain uses TRBV6-1 and TRBJ2-6; D is ambiguous. CDR1 MNHNS and CDR2 SASEGT come from the germline V gene. The CDR3 extends over 14 amino acids. V lost 0 bases and J lost 7, with 7 bases in between. CDR3 nucleotide sequence: TGTGCCAGCAGTGAAGCGCAGGCTGCCAACGTCCTGACTTTC. It is translated as CASSEAQAANVLTF.

CDR3 protein: CASSLGGNTEAFF. The CDR3 nucleotides are TGTGCCAGCAGTTTGGGGGGGAACACTGAAGCTTTCTTT. The rearrangement joins TRBV6-5 to TRBJ1-1, with D tentatively TRBD1 (5 bases). The CDR3 extends over 13 amino acids. CDR1 and CDR2 from the germline V gene are MNHEY and SVGAGI. V dropped 4 bases and J dropped 1 base, with 7 bases sitting between them.

The chain carries TRBV29-1 and TRBJ1-1; perhaps TRBD1 as D (6 bases). The CDR3 covers 13 residues. Germline V lookup: CDR1 SQVTM, CDR2 ANQGSEA. Trimming shortened V by 3 bases and J by 4 bases, and 12 bases separated the two germline ends. The CDR3, as DNA: TGCAGCGTTGATTTTTTACAGGGCACTGAAGCTTTCTTT. Translated, it gives CSVDFLQGTEAFF.

The chain carries TRBV11-2 and TRBJ1-6, with 10 positions matching TRBD1. Germline V lookup: CDR1 SGHAT, CDR2 FQNNGV. The CDR3 runs to 17 residues. V gave up 5 bases and J gave up 7 bases; unmatched junction bases: 11. CDR3 DNA sequence: TGTGCCAGCAGCCTAGGAGGACAGGGGGTGCCCAATTCACCCCTCCACTTT. Protein: CASSLGGQGVPNSPLHF. The complete variable domain, with remaining parts taken from reference TRBV11-2 and TRBJ1-6, reads EAGVAQSPRYKIIEKRQSVAFWCNPISGHATLYWYQQILGQGPKLLIQFQNNGVVDDSQLPKDRFSAERLKGVDSTLKIQPAKLEDSAVYLCASSLGGQGVPNSPLHFGNGTRLTVT.

This chain uses TRBV5-4 with TRBJ2-2, with 8 positions matching TRBD1. Trimming took 3 bases from V and 6 from J; bases not matched to a gene: 7. In germline, CDR1 is SGHNT, CDR2 YYREEE (reference sequence). The CDR3 runs 15 residues. DNA for the CDR3: TGTGCCAGCAGCTCGCGGACAGGGCCCCCCGGGGAGCTGTTTTTT. It translates to CASSSRTGPPGELFF.

The genes are TRBV6-5 and TRBJ2-5; 7 bases fit TRBD2. V lost 6 bases, J lost 3 bases, and 4 bases stayed unmatched. CDR3 length: 13 amino acids. The germline V gene encodes CDR1 MNHEY and CDR2 SVGAGI. As DNA, the CDR3 is TGTGCCAGCAGGCCCCGGGGGGAAGAGACCCAGTACTTC. Its protein product is CASRPRGEETQYF.

This chain links TRBV5-1 with TRBJ2-5, with no clear D. The V gene lost 1 base and the J gene lost 0 bases, with 7 bases spanning the gap. The germline CDR1 and CDR2 sequences are SGHRS and YFSETQ. The CDR3 covers 14 residues. In DNA, the CDR3 is TGCGCCAGCAGCTTGCAGTCAAACCAAGAGACCCAGTACTTC. Translated: CASSLQSNQETQYF.

Turning to this clone: One end of the junction varies from germline; a read error may be responsible. The chain employs TRBV19 and TRBJ2-4; 12 bases agree with TRBD1. There are 12 residues in the CDR3. Germline-derived CDR1 and CDR2 are LNHDA and SQIVND (reference sequence). Written as DNA, the CDR3 is TGTGCCAGTAGCTTCCCGGGACAGGGGGCCGAATTC. Its translation is CASSFPGQGAEF.

This chain uses TRBV12-3 or TRBV12-4 with TRBJ1-1; D possibly corresponds to TRBD1 (5 bases). The CDR3 extends over 12 amino acids. V lost 6 bases to trimming and J lost 4 bases, with 9 bases between them. The CDR3 sequence: CASRPGATEAFF. CDR3 DNA sequence: TGTGCCAGCAGACCTGGGGCCACTGAAGCTTTCTTT.

V is TRBV7-9 and J is TRBJ1-2, with D hard to call. This CDR3 is 12 amino acids long. Per germline, CDR1 SEHNR and CDR2 FQNEAQ (reference sequence). The V end lost 4 bases, the J end lost 5 bases, and 8 bases lay between the germline ends. The CDR3 nucleotides are TGTGCCAGCAGCTCCGGGAGGTATGGCTACACCTTC. Protein sequence: CASSSGRYGYTF. The full variable domain, completed using reference TRBV7-9 and TRBJ1-2, is DTGVSQNPRHKITKRGQNVTFRCDPISEHNRLYWYRQTLGQGPEFLTYFQNEAQLEKSRLLSDRFSAERPKGSFSTLEIQRTEQGDSAMYLCASSSGRYGYTFGSGTRLTVV.

The J gene is TRBJ1-1, the V gene TRBV6-5; a weak D match, TRBD1 (5 bases). Germline loops: CDR1 MNHEY, CDR2 SVGAGI. Trimming shortened V by 6 bases and J by 0 bases, and 14 bases separated the two germline ends. This CDR3 is built from 15 residues. The CDR3 sequence is CASRRDPGVNTEAFF. CDR3 in DNA: TGTGCCAGCAGGCGGGACCCCGGGGTGAACACTGAAGCTTTCTTT.

V usage is TRBV6-2 or TRBV6-3 and J usage is TRBJ1-2; 7 positions match TRBD1. The ends lost 5 bases at V and 3 bases at J; junction bases unmatched: 9. CDR3 size: 15 residues. Germline V CDR1 and CDR2: MNHEY, SVGEGT. DNA for the CDR3: TGTGCCAGCAGTCGTCACGCCGGGACAGACTATGGCTACACCTTC. Translation: CASSRHAGTDYGYTF.

The J gene is TRBJ2-4, the V gene TRBV3-1 (or the pseudogene TRBV3-2); 10 positions match TRBD2. The germline gives CDR1 LGHDT, CDR2 YNNKEL (reference sequence). The CDR3 has 19 amino acids. V trimming: 1 base; J trimming: 0 bases; junction bases outside the gene matches: 9. CDR3 region: CASSQGGLAGASAKNIQYF. The CDR3 nucleotides are TGTGCCAGCAGCCAAGGCGGTCTAGCGGGGGCCTCAGCCAAAAACATTCAGTACTTC.

This chain links TRBV10-3 with TRBJ2-2, with 11 bases matching TRBD1. Germline V gene lookup returns CDR1 ENHRY and CDR2 SYGVKD. The CDR3 covers 13 residues. DNA of the CDR3: TGTGGGACAGGGGGCTCGAACACCGGGGAGCTGTTTTTT. Its protein product is CGTGGSNTGELFF.

V and J are TRBV5-6 and TRBJ1-2; D not resolved. This CDR3 spans 13 amino acids. Trimming cost V 2 bases and J 6 bases, with 11 bases left between them. Germline-derived CDR1 and CDR2 are SGHDT and YYEEEE. The CDR3 loop reads CASSLRVIDGYTF. The CDR3 DNA is TGTGCCAGCAGCTTACGAGTAATAGATGGCTACACCTTC. The variable domain in full, completed from reference TRBV5-6 and TRBJ1-2, reads DAGVTQSPTHLIKTRGQQVTLRCSPKSGHDTVSWYQQALGQGPQFIFQYYEEEERQRGNFPDRFSGHQFPNYSSELNVNALLLGDSALYLCASSLRVIDGYTFGSGTRLTVV.

The J gene is TRBJ1-6, the V gene TRBV27, with D tentatively TRBD1 (5 bases). CDR3 size: 17 residues. V dropped 5 bases and J dropped 7 bases, with 21 bases sitting between them. Germline V lookup: CDR1 MNHEY, CDR2 SMNVEV (reference sequence). In nucleotides, the CDR3 is TGTGCCAGCAGTACATCCCCGACAGTCTGGTCCAATTCACCCCTCCACTTT. Its protein product is CASSTSPTVWSNSPLHF.

This rearrangement joins TRBV18 to TRBJ1-4; D not certain. Trimming removed 3 bases from V and 5 bases from J, with 13 bases in between. Germline CDR1 and CDR2: KGHSH and LQKENI. The CDR3 runs 15 residues. CDR3 amino acids: CASSPAGTGNEKLFF. The CDR3 DNA reads as TGTGCCAGCTCACCCGCGGGTACGGGAAATGAAAAACTGTTTTTT. Full variable domain (rest looked up from reference TRBV18 and TRBJ1-4): NAGVMQNPRHLVRRRGQEARLRCSPMKGHSHVYWYRQLPEEGLKFMVYLQKENIIDESGMPKERFSAEFPKEGPSILRIQQVVRGDSAAYFCASSPAGTGNEKLFFGSGTQLSVL.

The chain recombines TRBV7-9 with TRBJ2-7; 13 bases are shared with TRBD2. This CDR3 spans 19 amino acids. Germline V CDR1 and CDR2: SEHNR, FQNEAQ (reference sequence). V dropped 2 bases and J dropped 2; count of bases not matched to a gene: 12. As DNA, the CDR3 is TGTGCCAGCAGCTTAAAATTACTAGCGGGAGGGCCCCTACCCTACGAGCAGTACTTC. It is translated as CASSLKLLAGGPLPYEQYF.

The CDR3 here is CASSQGTGGHEQYF. Written as DNA, the CDR3 is TGCGCCAGCAGCCAAGGGACAGGGGGCCACGAGCAGTACTTC. The gene calls are TRBV4-1 and TRBJ2-7, with 11 nucleotides matching TRBD1. From germline, CDR1 is MGHRA and CDR2 YSYEKL. V was pared by 1 base and J by 5 bases, with 1 base of the junction left unmatched. CDR3 size: 14 residues.

The genes are TRBV18 and TRBJ1-4, with D possibly being TRBD1 (5 bases). Germline assignment: CDR1 KGHSH and CDR2 LQKENI. The CDR3 runs 15 residues. V lost 0 bases, J lost 6 bases, and 11 bases lay in between. The CDR3 bases are TGTGCCAGCTCACCACCGCCAGGGCCAGATGAAAAACTGTTTTTT. Translated, it gives CASSPPPGPDEKLFF.

The rearrangement joins TRBV10-1 to TRBJ2-7, with D tentatively TRBD1 (6 bases). This CDR3 has 14 amino acids. The V gene lost 2 bases and the J gene lost 0 bases, with 8 bases spanning the gap. The germline V gene has CDR1 WNHNN and CDR2 SYGVQD (reference sequence). This chain's CDR3 is CASSEGQHSYEQYF. The CDR3 DNA follows: TGCGCCAGCAGTGAGGGACAGCACTCCTACGAGCAGTACTTC.

This clone was seen only a few times. The chain combines TRBV3-1 (or the pseudogene TRBV3-2) with TRBJ1-2; 10 bases line up with TRBD1. Looked up from germline, CDR1 is LGHDT and CDR2 is YNNKEL (reference sequence). There are 15 residues in the CDR3. Unmatched junction bases numbered 4, after V lost 3 bases and J lost 3 bases. The CDR3, as DNA: TGTGCCAGCAGCCAGAGGACAGGGGGGGACTATGGCTACACCTTC. Its translation: CASSQRTGGDYGYTF.

The V and J genes are TRBV30 and TRBJ2-7; 7 bases line up with TRBD2. The V gene's germline CDR1 is GTSNPN and CDR2 SVGIG (reference sequence). This CDR3 contains 14 residues. J gave up 6 bases and V 4 bases, and 12 bases lay outside the gene matches. DNA for the CDR3: TGTGCCTGGAACCGGAACGGGGGGAGAAGCGAGCAGTACTTC. Its translation: CAWNRNGGRSEQYF.